Listed below are T cell receptor beta chains from one sample, sequenced in a study of blood T cells in healthy people across ages. TCRdb reprocessed the 5' RACE reads with MiXCR, giving one entry per CDR3 protein. The sample records nearly 800,000 distinct CDR3 sequences, approximately 25% being singletons. These records were also assigned to another study, of T cells of mothers and their children.

Sequencing used blood. The receptors shown here come from a boy younger than 18 in good health. Each CDR3 is given with its conserved first and last residue. The D gene is left open where the match is weak. The size of a clone is reported for some rows only, either as once, few or many, or as a class for expanded clones.

CDR3aa	CDR3nt	d_gene	len	v_gene	j_gene	abundance
CASSPGGGQHTGELFF	TGTGCCAGCAGCCCCGGAGGCGGGCAACACACCGGGGAGCTGTTTTTT	-	16	TRBV7-2	TRBJ2-2	few
CASKLAVHEQFF	TGTGCCAGCAAACTAGCGGTCCATGAGCAGTTCTTC	TRBD2	12	TRBV7-9	TRBJ2-1	few
CASSPDGYTEAFF	TGTGCCAGCTCACCGGACGGCTACACTGAAGCTTTCTTT	-	13	TRBV18	TRBJ1-1	few
CASSLAYRRGSRTDTQYF	TGTGCCAGCAGCTTAGCGTATCGGCGCGGTTCACGCACAGATACGCAGTATTTT	-	18	TRBV7-2	TRBJ2-3	few
CASSPAGYEQYF	TGCGCCAGCAGCCCCGCTGGATACGAGCAGTACTTC	-	12	TRBV5-1	TRBJ2-7	many
CASSLTLGWTDTQYF	TGTGCCAGCAGCTTAACGTTGGGGTGGACAGATACGCAGTATTTT	-	15	TRBV11-1	TRBJ2-3	few
CASSEIRDIEKLFF	TGTGCCAGCAGTGAGATCCGGGACATAGAAAAACTGTTTTTT	-	14	TRBV25-1	TRBJ1-4	few
CASSPMGLVRQFF	TGTGCCAGCAGTCCAATGGGACTAGTGCGGCAGTTCTTC	TRBD2	13	TRBV27	TRBJ2-1	few
CASSRDRDVVYEQYF	TGTGCCAGCAGCCGGGACCGTGACGTTGTCTACGAGCAGTACTTC	-	15	TRBV14	TRBJ2-7	-
CASRPRVRDRRVSSEKLFF	TGTGCCAGCAGACCCCGGGTCCGGGACAGGAGAGTGTCTAGTGAAAAACTGTTTTTT	TRBD1	19	TRBV28	TRBJ1-4	few
CSARADSVGKAFF	TGCAGTGCTAGAGCTGACAGCGTGGGAAAAGCTTTCTTT	-	13	TRBV20-1	TRBJ1-1	few
CASSYIGFGKNTGELFF	TGTGCCAGCAGTTATATTGGTTTCGGAAAAAACACCGGGGAGCTGTTTTTT	-	17	TRBV6-5	TRBJ2-2	few
CASSLYASQETQYF	TGTGCCAGCAGCTTATATGCCTCCCAAGAGACCCAGTACTTC	-	14	TRBV7-9	TRBJ2-5	-
CSAQQGVVVEKLFF	TGCAGTGCGCAACAGGGGGTAGTAGTTGAAAAACTGTTTTTT	TRBD1	14	TRBV20-1	TRBJ1-4	few
CASSQDFQSRLNEKLFF	TGCGCCAGCAGCCAAGATTTCCAGTCACGACTTAATGAAAAACTGTTTTTT	-	17	TRBV4-3	TRBJ1-4	-
CASSSTGGGDTQYF	TGTGCCAGCAGCTCGACAGGGGGCGGAGATACGCAGTATTTT	TRBD1	14	TRBV7-3	TRBJ2-3	few
CASSLAEVTDTQYF	TGTGCCAGCAGCTTAGCGGAAGTCACAGATACGCAGTATTTT	-	14	TRBV7-2	TRBJ2-3	few
CATYRNTGELFF	TGTGCCACCTACAGGAACACCGGGGAGCTGTTTTTT	-	12	TRBV15	TRBJ2-2	-
CASDGPPYNEQFF	TGTGCCAGCGATGGTCCCCCCTACAATGAGCAGTTCTTC	-	13	TRBV6-1	TRBJ2-1	-
CASSSGQIDTGELFF	TGTGCCAGCAGCTCAGGACAGATAGACACCGGGGAGCTGTTTTTT	-	15	TRBV7-3	TRBJ2-2	-
CSAPAGVNLPLHF	TGCAGTGCCCCGGCTGGGGTGAATTTACCCCTCCACTTT	-	13	TRBV20-1	TRBJ1-6	-
CASRLQMNTEAFF	TGTGCCAGCCGATTACAAATGAACACTGAAGCTTTCTTT	-	13	TRBV7-3	TRBJ1-1	-
CASSFSGQQTYEQYF	TGTGCCAGCAGCTTCAGCGGACAGCAGACCTACGAGCAGTACTTC	-	15	TRBV7-3	TRBJ2-7	once
CSATSYRDRGGLFGQPQHF	TGCAGTGCTACATCGTACCGAGACAGGGGAGGACTATTTGGTCAGCCCCAGCATTTT	TRBD1	19	TRBV20-1	TRBJ1-5	few
CASSQVVSRGGTEAFF	TGCGCCAGCAGCCAAGTAGTCTCTCGGGGGGGCACTGAAGCTTTCTTT	-	16	TRBV4-1	TRBJ1-1	-
CASSRTGAYEQFF	TGTGCCAGCAGCCGGACAGGGGCGTATGAGCAGTTCTTC	TRBD1	13	TRBV7-3	TRBJ2-1	few
CASSPKGLPRVSNEQFF	TGTGCCAGCAGTCCTAAGGGACTCCCGAGAGTGAGCAATGAGCAGTTCTTC	-	17	TRBV12-3/TRBV12-4	TRBJ2-1	-
CASSQDHGPDEKLFF	TGCGCCAGCAGCCAAGATCACGGCCCGGACGAAAAACTGTTTTTT	-	15	TRBV4-3	TRBJ1-4	few
CASSPTDRSETQYF	TGTGCCAGCAGCCCCACGGACAGGTCAGAGACCCAGTACTTC	TRBD1	14	TRBV7-9	TRBJ2-5	-
CASNGGGPAFF	TGTGCCAGCAACGGAGGGGGTCCGGCTTTCTTT	-	11	TRBV9	TRBJ1-1	few
CAGGTGGTQNQPQHF	TGTGCCGGAGGGACAGGGGGGACCCAAAATCAGCCCCAGCATTTT	TRBD1	15	TRBV6-1	TRBJ1-5	few
CASSPGTGERTKNIQYF	TGTGCCAGCAGCCCGGGGACAGGGGAGAGAACCAAAAACATTCAGTACTTT	TRBD1	17	TRBV7-9	TRBJ2-4	-
CASSRRTGKETQYF	TGTGCCAGCAGCCGTCGGACAGGGAAAGAGACCCAGTACTTC	TRBD1	14	TRBV11-1	TRBJ2-5	few
CASSERGNTGELFF	TGTGCCAGCAGTGAGAGGGGAAACACCGGGGAGCTGTTTTTT	-	14	TRBV25-1	TRBJ2-2	few
CASSFGRETEKLFF	TGCGCCAGCAGCTTTGGCAGGGAGACTGAAAAACTGTTTTTT	-	14	TRBV5-1	TRBJ1-4	-
CASSLEPGHYNTEAFF	TGTGCCAGCAGTTTAGAGCCGGGACACTATAACACTGAAGCTTTCTTT	-	16	TRBV28	TRBJ1-1	few
CASSLSVIQGNSPLHF	TGTGCCAGCAGTTTAAGTGTGATCCAGGGGAATTCACCCCTCCACTTT	-	16	TRBV12-3/TRBV12-4	TRBJ1-6	-
CASSRGGYSDTQYF	TGTGCCAGCAGCCGCGGGGGTTACTCAGATACGCAGTATTTT	TRBD2	14	TRBV11-2	TRBJ2-3	-
CSATETGSHTEAFF	TGCAGTGCCACCGAAACAGGGAGCCACACTGAAGCTTTCTTT	-	14	TRBV20-1	TRBJ1-1	-
CASSHTGLKNIQYF	TGTGCCAGCAGTCATACAGGCCTGAAAAACATTCAGTACTTC	-	14	TRBV7-9	TRBJ2-4	-
CSVEGGVSSYNEQFF	TGCAGCGTTGAGGGGGGGGTGAGCTCCTACAATGAGCAGTTCTTC	TRBD2	15	TRBV29-1	TRBJ2-1	-
CASQADTQYF	TGTGCCAGCCAGGCAGATACGCAGTATTTT	-	10	TRBV7-2	TRBJ2-3	-
CAGSSDLEQFF	TGTGCCGGCAGTTCGGACTTAGAGCAGTTCTTC	-	11	TRBV28	TRBJ2-1	few
CASRISGAYTDTQYF	TGTGCCAGCAGGATTAGCGGGGCTTACACAGATACGCAGTATTTT	TRBD2	15	TRBV2	TRBJ2-3	-
CASSLRAGLEETQYF	TGTGCCAGCAGCCTCCGAGCCGGGCTAGAAGAGACCCAGTACTTC	-	15	TRBV9	TRBJ2-5	few
CASSLMDRAERSEAFF	TGTGCCAGCAGCCTAATGGACAGGGCCGAACGCTCTGAAGCTTTCTTT	TRBD1	16	TRBV7-6	TRBJ1-1	-
CASSLGSLRVRSYEQFF	TGTGCCAGCAGTTTAGGGTCCTTAAGGGTGAGGAGCTATGAGCAGTTCTTC	-	17	TRBV12-3/TRBV12-4	TRBJ2-1	few
CAISESISSIMNTEAFF	TGTGCCATCAGTGAGTCCATTTCATCTATCATGAACACTGAAGCTTTCTTT	-	17	TRBV10-3	TRBJ1-1	-
CASSASWTEGRTQYF	TGTGCCAGCAGCGCATCCTGGACAGAGGGGAGGACCCAGTACTTC	-	15	TRBV7-2	TRBJ2-5	few
CATSDRLTASYSF	TGTGCCACCAGTGATCGCTTGACGGCGTCCTATTCCTTC	-	13	TRBV24-1	TRBJ1-2	few
CASSLPLAGGSYNEQFF	TGTGCCAGCAGCTTACCACTAGCGGGGGGCTCCTACAATGAGCAGTTCTTC	TRBD2	17	TRBV7-9	TRBJ2-1	-
CASSGRQGPYEQYF	TGTGCCAGCAGCGGACGACAGGGACCCTACGAGCAGTACTTC	TRBD1	14	TRBV9	TRBJ2-7	few